The following is a T cell receptor beta chain sequence with its context. The specificity of this receptor is unknown. No base quality values were provided; no much bigger clone lies one nucleotide off. This specimen belongs to a study of blood T cell repertoires in COVID-19 (dated by TCRdb to 2018 to 2020). Background on the whole study: Collaborator samples came from the United States, Italy and Spain and covered acute and convalescent phases of COVID-19. The prospective study material was composed of cDNA or gDNA derived from T cells, B-cell-depleted T cells, or PBMCs. Deeply sampled blood TCRbeta repertoires from subjects exposed to, actively infected with, or recovered from COVID-19 were included in the dataset. The repertoires were released in a freely available public database meant as a resource for research on the immune response to SARS-CoV-2. The samples were drawn from the first 160 participants of the ongoing ImmuneRACE study and from 1,254 subjects provided by 6 global collaborators. The sample metadata nearly always contained a de-identified subject ID, COVID-19 status, age in years and sex. Where HLA class I and class II types were available, the types were taken from metadata supplied by the sample provider, not from assay-based typing. What the study reported, not specific to this receptor: The amount of clinical and demographic metadata varied by source and participant and was provided uncurated.

The collaborating institutions used their own protocols to collect whole blood in K2EDTA tubes. Collaborator samples were shipped for TCRbeta analysis as frozen whole blood, isolated PBMCs, or DNA extracted from either sample type. CDR1 and CDR2 are read off the germline V gene as SGHRS and YFSETQ. V lost 5 bases and J lost 3 bases; the stretch between them is 8 bases long. From its cysteine to its phenylalanine, the CDR3 spans 13 amino acids. Only CDR3 DNA remains: 39 bases, in frame from the first base. The immunoSEQ Assay, a bias-controlled multiplex PCR, was used to amplify TCRbeta CDR3 regions from genomic DNA. On the study's bioinformatics: Within the assay, amplification of reference gene primers was used to estimate how many nucleated cells each sample contained. To quantify the absolute abundance of each unique TCRbeta CDR3 rearrangement, sequence reads were collapsed and filtered. For each sample, productive Simpson clonality was calculated as the square root of Simpson's diversity index over productive rearrangements. TCRdb's version of the immuneACCESS table is confined to in-frame rearrangements and falls short of the full clone set. An unresolved V gene accounts for under half of the shortfall where checked; the remainder is of unknown origin. That table is the source of V, J and clone size, and D and trimming were worked out from the DNA. The sample records 100,000 to 150,000 clones, about nine tenths of which are singletons. The ten largest clones add up to over 7% of the sample.

This receptor chain uses TRBV5-1 and TRBJ2-2; TRBD2 might be the D gene, on 5 matching bases. This TCR was recovered from a human donor in a cohort sampled during active COVID-19. Specimen: peripheral blood. The nucleotide sequence is given as TGCGCCAGCAGTGGACTCTACACCGGGGAGCTGTTTTTT. Its coded protein is CASSGLYTGELFF.